The next 27 T cell receptor beta chains were all read from a single sample in a study of cytomegalovirus exposure and HLA in healthy donors. Vbeta (60) and Jbeta (13) primers were used in the PCR. The method was immunoSEQ multiplex PCR; TCRdb's version includes in-frame clones alone and lacks a portion of them. Of around 150,000 clones in the sample, roughly 9.4% were seen once. Sequenced: PBMCs. Receptor source: a male donor in good health and CMV-seronegative.

The chain joins TRBV7-9 to TRBJ2-7, with D perhaps TRBD1 (5 bases). V was cut by 0 bases and J by 0 bases, with 9 bases left in between. CDR3 length: 15 residues. CDR1 SEHNR and CDR2 FQNEAQ come from the germline V gene (reference sequence). CDR3: CASSLAQGTSYEQYF. DNA for the CDR3: TGTGCCAGCAGCTTAGCGCAGGGTACCTCCTACGAGCAGTACTTC.

This clone came up a few times. The CDR3 here is CASSVAGTVVEPQHF. In DNA, the CDR3 is TGTGCCAGCAGCGTAGCTGGGACAGTCGTTGAGCCCCAGCATTTT. The chain recombines TRBV9 with TRBJ1-5, with 7 positions matching TRBD1. With V trimmed by 0 bases and J by 8 bases, 8 bases remained unmatched. Germline CDR1 is SGDLS and CDR2 is YYNGEE. The CDR3 is made up of 15 amino acids.

This chain uses TRBV6-5 with TRBJ2-5, with D tentatively TRBD2 (5 bases). The V end lost 6 bases, the J end lost 1 base, and 9 bases lay between the germline ends. CDR1 and CDR2 (germline): MNHEY, SVGAGI. The CDR3 contains 13 residues. The CDR3 reads CASRPSSQETQYF. As DNA, the CDR3 is TGTGCCAGCAGGCCTAGCTCCCAAGAGACCCAGTACTTC.

The chain employs TRBV6-5 and TRBJ1-2; D call uncertain. Germline loops: CDR1 MNHEY, CDR2 SVGAGI. The CDR3 length is 14 residues. V was cut by 2 bases and J by 0 bases, with 7 bases left in between. The CDR3 region has the DNA TGTGCCAGCAGTTACGACGGGACTAACTATGGCTACACCTTC. Amino acid sequence: CASSYDGTNYGYTF.

The chain carries TRBV9 and TRBJ2-7; 14 bases map to TRBD2. The CDR3 consists of 17 residues. Per germline, CDR1 SGDLS and CDR2 YYNGEE. Trimming removed 3 bases from V and 4 bases from J; junction bases left unmatched: 9. CDR3 residues: CASSEGTSGSLWYEQYF. CDR3 coding DNA: TGTGCCAGCAGCGAGGGGACTAGCGGGAGTCTGTGGTACGAGCAGTACTTC.

This clone showed up just a few times. This chain links TRBV7-9 with TRBJ2-3; no definite D call. The CDR3 is 14 residues long. Germline V CDR1 and CDR2: SEHNR, FQNEAQ (reference sequence). With 2 bases removed from V and 0 bases from J, the gap between germline ends came to 6 bases. CDR3 sequence (DNA): TGTGCCAGCAGCTTATCCAGGAGCACAGATACGCAGTATTTT. Protein: CASSLSRSTDTQYF.

The sample holds a few counts of this clone. V and J are TRBV9 and TRBJ1-3; D may be TRBD1 (6 bases). The CDR3 is 16 residues long. The germline V and J ends were trimmed by 3 bases and 0 bases, with 13 bases remaining between them. Per the germline V gene, CDR1 is SGDLS and CDR2 is YYNGEE. As DNA, the CDR3 is TGTGCCAGCAGCGCCAGACAGGTTTCCTCTGGAAACACCATATATTTT. Its translation: CASSARQVSSGNTIYF.

V usage is TRBV28 and J usage is TRBJ2-5; 8 bases fit TRBD2. Germline V gives CDR1 MDHEN, CDR2 SYDVKM. Trimming at V came to 5 bases and at J to 1 base, leaving 3 bases not matched to a gene. CDR3 length: 14 amino acids. As DNA, the CDR3 is TGTGCCAGCAGTAACGCGGGGGGCCAAGAGACCCAGTACTTC. Translation gives CASSNAGGQETQYF.

This clone has only a few counts. V gene TRBV9 combines with J gene TRBJ1-1, with D possibly being TRBD1 (6 bases). There are 15 residues in the CDR3. V lost 3 bases, J lost 6 bases, and 18 bases lay in between. Germline CDR1 is SGDLS and CDR2 is YYNGEE. The CDR3, as DNA: TGTGCCAGCAGCGAGACATCAGGGGCTGGCCCTGAAGCTTTCTTT. This sequence encodes CASSETSGAGPEAFF.

The V and J genes are TRBV27 and TRBJ2-1; possible D gene TRBD2, 6 bases. The CDR3 contains 16 residues. V lost 5 bases to trimming and J lost 6 bases, with 20 bases between them. Germline lookup yields CDR1 MNHEY and CDR2 SMNVEV (reference sequence). CDR3 sequence: CASSPSTGDSPNEQFF. CDR3 coding DNA: TGTGCCAGCAGTCCGTCGACGGGGGACTCCCCCAATGAGCAGTTCTTC.

V and J are TRBV9 and TRBJ2-7; TRBD1 might be the D (5 bases). Trimming took 0 bases from V and 1 from J, leaving 8 bases between them. Germline CDR1 and CDR2: SGDLS and YYNGEE. This CDR3 has 14 residues. The CDR3 nucleotides are TGTGCCAGCAGCGTAGAGGACACTTCCTACGAGCAGTACTTC. It translates to CASSVEDTSYEQYF.

This clone was seen only a few times. The CDR3 DNA reads TGCGCCAGCAGCCAAGAGGAGACAGGTGGTAACATTCAGTACTTC. This sequence encodes CASSQEETGGNIQYF. The rearrangement uses TRBV4-3 and TRBJ2-4; D perhaps matches TRBD1 (6 bases). The germline V and J ends were trimmed by 0 bases and 7 bases, with 13 bases remaining between them. The CDR3 extends over 15 amino acids. Germline V gives CDR1 LGHNA, CDR2 YSLEER.

This clone was seen a few times. The rearrangement uses TRBV7-9 and TRBJ1-1; 8 nucleotides agree with TRBD1. The germline CDR1 and CDR2 sequences are SEHNR and FQNEAQ (reference sequence). This CDR3 comprises 16 residues. Trimming at V came to 3 bases and at J to 2 bases, leaving 8 bases not matched to a gene. The CDR3 spells CASSFGRGLSNTEAFF. CDR3 DNA: TGTGCCAGCAGCTTTGGCAGGGGGCTGAGTAACACTGAAGCTTTCTTT.

The chain joins TRBV4-1 to TRBJ2-5; 12 bases are a match to TRBD2. Trimming removed 4 bases from V and 4 bases from J; junction bases left unmatched: 13. The CDR3 consists of 18 residues. Germline V lookup: CDR1 MGHRA, CDR2 YSYEKL. CDR3 loop: CASSPQSLAGGSRETQYF. In DNA, the CDR3 is TGCGCCAGCAGCCCCCAAAGTCTAGCGGGAGGGTCTCGAGAGACCCAGTACTTC.

This clone was detected only a few times. V usage is TRBV5-1 and J usage is TRBJ2-1; 9 nucleotides agree with TRBD2. This CDR3 region has 17 residues. The V gene's germline CDR1 is SGHRS and CDR2 YFSETQ. With V trimmed by 7 bases and J by 8 bases, 19 bases remained unmatched. CDR3 region: CASPLQLRCGGAHEQFF. The CDR3, as DNA: TGCGCCAGCCCTCTCCAACTACGTTGCGGGGGGGCCCATGAGCAGTTCTTC.

The chain couples TRBV15 to TRBJ1-1, with 8 bases matching TRBD1. With 2 bases clipped from V and 7 bases from J, the junction kept 6 bases outside the gene matches. The CDR3 contains 14 residues. Germline V gene lookup returns CDR1 LNHNV and CDR2 YYDKDF (reference sequence). The CDR3 coding sequence is TGTGCCACCAGCAGAACAGAAGACAGGGGTGAAGCTTTCTTT. Translated: CATSRTEDRGEAFF.

This clone was seen only a few times. J is TRBJ1-1 and V is TRBV6-5; unclear D gene. The CDR3 spans 13 residues. V gave up 2 bases and J gave up 8 bases, with 12 bases separating them. Germline loops: CDR1 MNHEY, CDR2 SVGAGI. CDR3 in amino acids: CASSYPGLNEAFF. The CDR3, as DNA: TGTGCCAGCAGTTACCCCGGACTGAACGAAGCTTTCTTT.

This CDR3 is CASSVYRGREQYF. The CDR3 DNA reads TGTGCCAGCAGCGTATACAGGGGGCGGGAGCAGTACTTC. The genes are TRBV7-2 and TRBJ2-7, with 9 bases lining up with TRBD1. The V and J ends lost 5 bases and 7 bases, in that order; junction bases with no gene match: 6. CDR1 and CDR2 (germline): SGHTA, FQGNSA. This CDR3 comprises 13 residues. Full variable domain (missing parts from reference TRBV7-2 and TRBJ2-7): GAGVSQSPSNKVTEKGKDVELRCDPISGHTALYWYRQSLGQGLEFLIYFQGNSAPDKSGLPSDRFSAERTGGSVSTLTIQRTQQEDSAVYLCASSVYRGREQYFGPGTRLTVT.

The V and J genes are TRBV2 and TRBJ1-5; 7 nucleotides align to TRBD1. The junction had 16 bases not matched to a gene; V was cut back by 1 base and J by 4 bases. Germline V CDR1 and CDR2: SNHLY, FYNNEI. The length of the CDR3 is 19 residues. In DNA form, the CDR3 reads TGTGCCAGCAGTGAAGAAGGGGGCCCCGGGGCCAGGAAGAATCAGCCCCAGCATTTT. Its translation is CASSEEGGPGARKNQPQHF.

This clone turned up a few times. The chain recombines TRBV18 with TRBJ1-1; D gene ambiguous. The CDR3 runs to 16 residues. Trimming shortened V by 6 bases and J by 1 base, and 18 bases separated the two germline ends. CDR1 is KGHSH, CDR2 LQKENI, per germline. The CDR3 bases are TGTGCCAGCTCCCAGTTTGAGGGCGGAAGGAACACTGAAGCTTTCTTT. Its translation: CASSQFEGGRNTEAFF. The full variable domain, in which reference TRBV18 and TRBJ1-1 provide the parts outside the CDR3, is NAGVMQNPRHLVRRRGQEARLRCSPMKGHSHVYWYRQLPEEGLKFMVYLQKENIIDESGMPKERFSAEFPKEGPSILRIQQVVRGDSAAYFCASSQFEGGRNTEAFFGQGTRLTVV.

Only a few counts were recorded for this clone. The chain is built from TRBV9 and TRBJ2-3, with TRBD2 matching 11 bases. Germline loops: CDR1 SGDLS, CDR2 YYNGEE. The CDR3 runs to 16 residues. The trim removed 3 bases at V and 7 bases at J, leaving 10 bases unmatched. CDR3 protein: CASSGLAGGLGNTQYF. The CDR3 DNA follows: TGTGCCAGCAGCGGTCTAGCGGGAGGTTTAGGAAATACGCAGTATTTT. The complete variable domain, with remaining parts taken from reference TRBV9 and TRBJ2-3, reads DSGVTQTPKHLITATGQRVTLRCSPRSGDLSVYWYQQSLDQGLQFLIQYYNGEERAKGNILERFSAQQFPDLHSELNLSSLELGDSALYFCASSGLAGGLGNTQYFGPGTRLTVL.

For this clone: The junction departs from the called germline gene at one end, perhaps through a read error. The same CDR3 arises from other DNA sequences in this sample as well. The genes are TRBV19 and TRBJ1-6, with D unclear. CDR1 LNHDA and CDR2 SQIVND come from the germline V gene (reference sequence). This CDR3 is built from 16 residues. CDR3 protein: CASSAIDGLQNSPLHF. CDR3 DNA: TGTGCCAGTTCGGCTATAGATGGACTACAAAATTCACCCCTACACTTT.

This clone was detected ten times or more. V gene TRBV19 combines with J gene TRBJ2-1; no clear D. V shed 2 bases and J shed 0 bases, with 8 bases lying between them. This CDR3 has 15 residues. The germline gives CDR1 LNHDA, CDR2 SQIVND (reference sequence). The CDR3 coding sequence is TGTGCCAGTAGTATACTTTCCTCCTCCTACAATGAGCAGTTCTTC. Protein product: CASSILSSSYNEQFF.

The V call is TRBV5-8, the J call TRBJ1-4; D gene ambiguous. V was trimmed by 1 base and J by 0 bases, leaving 13 bases between them. CDR1 is SGHTS and CDR2 is YDEGEE in the germline V gene. The CDR3 has 17 amino acids. Here the CDR3 reads CASSLYGRSATNEKLFF. CDR3 in DNA: TGTGCCAGCAGCTTGTACGGCAGGTCTGCAACTAATGAAAAACTGTTTTTT.

In its sample, this clone was seen a few times. The genes are TRBV27 and TRBJ2-6; 8 positions match TRBD2. Losses at the gene ends were 6 bases for V and 0 bases for J; bases not matched to a gene: 7. The CDR3 loop spans 17 amino acids. The germline V gene encodes CDR1 MNHEY and CDR2 SMNVEV (reference sequence). Here the CDR3 reads CASSREGPRSGANVLTF. The CDR3, as DNA: TGTGCCAGCAGCCGGGAGGGGCCTCGCTCTGGGGCCAACGTCCTGACTTTC.

Note on this clone: The sample carries other DNA sequences with the same CDR3. The chain recombines TRBV5-1 with TRBJ1-1; possibly TRBD1 for D (6 bases). CDR3 length: 18 residues. V was trimmed by 2 bases and J by 8 bases, leaving 28 bases between them. CDR1 is SGHRS, CDR2 YFSETQ, per germline. Here the CDR3 DNA reads TGCGCCAGCAGCTTAGGCGGTGGGGCCGGTTTTGGGGGGGGCGAAGCTTTCTTT. Its protein product is CASSLGGGAGFGGGEAFF.

The V gene is TRBV28, the J gene TRBJ1-6; TRBD1 aligns across 7 bases. Germline CDR1 reads MDHEN; CDR2 reads SYDVKM. The V gene end was trimmed by 8 bases and the J gene end by 5 bases; junction bases not matched to a gene: 3. There are 13 residues in the CDR3. CDR3 loop: CASGTANNSPLHF. CDR3 in DNA: TGTGCCAGCGGGACAGCCAATAATTCACCCCTCCACTTT.